This T cell receptor (beta chain) was captured in a study of T cells after yellow fever vaccination. Study at large: SMART-Seq v4 Ultra Low Input prepared libraries from low-cell fractions. Study-wide points: Weaker in magnitude, the secondary response showed a faster peak on day 5 versus 15. Abundant clonotypes from the bulk population could contaminate FACS-sorted repertoires.

In making TCR cDNA, 5'RACE template switching added a universal primer site and UMIs to it. Using its own MiXCR run on the 5' RACE reads, TCRdb lists one record per CDR3 protein. This table has about 510,000 distinct CDR3 sequences, roughly a fifth appearing once. In regard to this clonotype: Its antigen remains unidentified.

CDR3 length: 14 amino acids. The V end was cut by 1 base, the J end by 6 bases, with 11 bases between. Per germline, CDR1 SGHNT and CDR2 YYREEE (reference sequence). The material sequenced was PBMCs, taken less than 25 days after the first yellow fever vaccination. The receptor was isolated from a man between 18 and 29 years old who received the YFV17D yellow fever vaccine. V gene TRBV5-4 combines with J gene TRBJ2-4; maybe TRBD2 (6 bases). The chain's CDR3 is CASSLNSGTNIQYF. As DNA, the CDR3 is TGTGCCAGCAGCTTGAATAGCGGTACAAACATTCAGTACTTC. The full variable domain, completed using reference TRBV5-4 and TRBJ2-4, is ETGVTQSPTHLIKTRGQQVTLRCSSQSGHNTVSWYQQALGQGPQFIFQYYREEENGRGNFPPRFSGLQFPNYSSELNVNALELDDSALYLCASSLNSGTNIQYFGAGTRLSVL.